The 20 T cell receptor beta chains reported below all come from one sample, sequenced in a study of regulatory T cells in long-lasting Graves disease. Time point noted: newly diagnosed GD, antithyroid drugs for less than 3 months. The TCR library used RNA extracted from PBMCs. Sequencing libraries for TCR beta were prepared with iRepertoire HTBI primers and Arm-PCR of CDR3 regions. In TCRdb, the multiplex PCR reads were re-called with MiXCR into one record per CDR3 protein. Found here are under 700,000 distinct CDR3 sequences, 15% to 20% of them singletons; the top ten hold around a quarter. This same sample was also taken into another study, of T cells in Graves' hyperthyroidism and ophthalmopathy.

The source was peripheral blood mononuclear cells (PBMCs), collected at new diagnosis, from a patient treated with antithyroid drugs. These receptors were taken from a woman aged 35-65 years with Graves disease.

The chain employs TRBV7-6 and TRBJ2-7, with D unresolved. V dropped 5 bases and J dropped 7 bases, with 21 bases sitting between them. This CDR3 comprises 15 residues. Germline values: CDR1 SGHVS, CDR2 FNYEAQ. CDR3 in DNA: TGTGCCAGCAGCCGTCATGATGAGAGGTTAGAGGAGCAGTACTTC. The encoded protein is CASSRHDERLEEQYF.

This clonotype occurred a few times. The rearrangement uses TRBV10-3 and TRBJ2-2, with no clear D. With 10 bases removed from V and 2 bases from J, the gap between germline ends came to 14 bases. Germline CDR1 reads ENHRY; CDR2 reads SYGVKD. The CDR3 has 14 amino acids. The CDR3 region is CATESGRNTGELFF. CDR3 sequence (DNA): TGTGCCACCGAATCAGGACGAAACACCGGGGAGCTGTTTTTT.

This clonotype was recorded at least ten times. This chain joins TRBV18 and TRBJ2-7; 7 nucleotides match TRBD1. The V gene end was trimmed by 5 bases and the J gene end by 2 bases; junction bases not matched to a gene: 6. This CDR3 comprises 14 residues. Germline V gene lookup returns CDR1 KGHSH and CDR2 LQKENI. The CDR3 nucleotides are TGTGCCAGCTCAGAAGGGACAGTGGCCTACGAGCAGTACTTC. Protein product: CASSEGTVAYEQYF.

This clonotype was detected ten times or more. The CDR3 nucleotides read TGTGCCAGCAGTGATACACAGGGGGCGGATTATGGCTACACCTTC. This gives the protein CASSDTQGADYGYTF. V and J are TRBV28 and TRBJ1-2, with 9 bases lining up with TRBD1. This CDR3 spans 15 amino acids. The germline V gene encodes CDR1 MDHEN and CDR2 SYDVKM. Unmatched junction bases numbered 9, after V lost 5 bases and J lost 5 bases.

Many counts were recorded for this clonotype. The J gene is TRBJ1-4, the V gene TRBV28; TRBD1 is a possible D gene (5 bases). The CDR3 loop spans 16 amino acids. V was cut by 0 bases and J by 4 bases, with 12 bases left in between. The germline V gene encodes CDR1 MDHEN and CDR2 SYDVKM. The CDR3 loop reads CASSLWPGTVNEKLFF. The CDR3 region has the DNA TGTGCCAGCAGTTTATGGCCCGGGACGGTTAATGAAAAACTGTTTTTT.

The chain employs TRBV20-1 and TRBJ2-4; TRBD2 matches at 12 bases. The DNA end is more similar to TRBJ2-5, so the J call may be wrong. The CDR3 extends over 14 amino acids. Per germline, CDR1 DFQATT and CDR2 SNEGSKA (reference sequence). This CDR3 is CSALLAGGEETQYF. CDR3 bases: TGCAGTGCTTTACTAGCGGGGGGTGAAGAGACCCAGTACTTC.

This clonotype was detected ten times or more. The V and J genes are TRBV2 and TRBJ2-7; 10 bases match TRBD1. Trimming at V came to 5 bases and at J to 5 bases, leaving 6 bases not matched to a gene. Germline V lookup: CDR1 SNHLY, CDR2 FYNNEI. The CDR3 is made up of 14 amino acids. The CDR3 spells CASSNRQGANEQYF. In DNA form, the CDR3 reads TGTGCCAGCAGTAATCGACAGGGGGCAAACGAGCAGTACTTC.

This chain uses TRBV4-1 with TRBJ1-5, with D possibly matching TRBD1 (5 bases). V was shortened by 2 bases and J by 3 bases, with 17 bases between the two germline ends. Germline V gene sequence: CDR1 MGHRA, CDR2 YSYEKL. The CDR3 covers 17 residues. The CDR3 DNA follows: TGCGCCAGCAGCCAATTAGAGGGGAGGGTACCCAATCAGCCCCAGCATTTT. This translates into CASSQLEGRVPNQPQHF.

This clonotype came up many times. The rearrangement uses TRBV5-5 and TRBJ2-7, with D perhaps matching TRBD1 or TRBD2 (5 bases each). Germline CDR1 reads SGHKS; CDR2 reads YYEKEE (reference sequence). This CDR3 region has 14 residues. With 0 bases removed from V and 4 bases from J, the gap between germline ends came to 11 bases. Here the CDR3 reads CASSLVQGPYEQYF. The CDR3 region has the DNA TGTGCCAGCAGCTTGGTGCAGGGACCATACGAGCAGTACTTC.

In this sample, this clonotype turned up many times. The chain combines TRBV6-1 with TRBJ2-1; D possibly matches TRBD1 or TRBD2 (5 bases each). V shed 6 bases and J shed 7 bases, with 16 bases lying between them. CDR3 length: 14 amino acids. Germline CDR1 is MNHNS and CDR2 is SASEGT. This chain's CDR3 is CASRMDTRGNEQFF. The DNA for the CDR3 is TGTGCCAGCAGGATGGACACCCGGGGAAATGAGCAGTTCTTC.

There are many counts of this clonotype. The chain is built from TRBV2 and TRBJ2-3; 9 bases are shared with TRBD2. CDR3 length: 15 residues. J lost 4 bases, V lost 11 bases, and 13 bases had no gene match. Germline lookup yields CDR1 SNHLY and CDR2 FYNNEI. The CDR3 loop reads CAGKTGTSRADTQYF. CDR3 in DNA: TGTGCCGGAAAAACCGGGACTAGCCGAGCAGATACGCAGTATTTT.

This clonotype was found a few times. This sequence joins TRBV4-1 and TRBJ1-5; D ambiguous. Germline CDR1 is MGHRA and CDR2 is YSYEKL. Trimming cost V 0 bases and J 10 bases, with 13 bases left between them. The CDR3 is 14 amino acids. CDR3 DNA: TGCGCCAGCAGCCAAGATCCCGCGGCAGGCCCCCAGCATTTT. Translated, it gives CASSQDPAAGPQHF.

Note on this clonotype: The junction departs from the called germline gene at one end, perhaps through a read error. The CDR3 DNA is TGTGCCAGCAGCCCGACAACCTACAAGCAGTACTTC. This gives the protein CASSPTTYKQYF. This chain joins TRBV3-1 and TRBJ2-3; D is unresolved. The DNA matches TRBJ2-7 better at its end, which makes the J call doubtful. This CDR3 has 12 residues. In germline, CDR1 is LGHDT, CDR2 YNNKEL (reference sequence).

This clonotype was counted a few times. This sequence joins TRBV3-1 and TRBJ2-2; a weak D match, TRBD1 (6 bases). This CDR3 has 15 amino acids. V was shortened by 4 bases and J by 5 bases, with 14 bases between the two germline ends. From germline, CDR1 is LGHDT and CDR2 YNNKEL (reference sequence). This CDR3 is CASSPSSQGTGELFF. DNA for the CDR3: TGTGCCAGCAGCCCTAGCTCACAGGGAACCGGGGAGCTGTTTTTT.

This clonotype was detected ten times or more. V gene TRBV11-2 combines with J gene TRBJ2-1; 9 bases fit TRBD1. The CDR3 extends over 16 amino acids. V trimming: 5 bases; J trimming: 10 bases; junction bases outside the gene matches: 15. In germline, CDR1 is SGHAT, CDR2 FQNNGV. The CDR3 is CASSPPLRTGVGEQFF. CDR3 coding DNA: TGTGCCAGCAGCCCACCCCTCAGGACAGGGGTTGGGGAGCAGTTCTTC. Filled out from reference TRBV11-2 and TRBJ2-1, the complete variable domain reads EAGVAQSPRYKIIEKRQSVAFWCNPISGHATLYWYQQILGQGPKLLIQFQNNGVVDDSQLPKDRFSAERLKGVDSTLKIQPAKLEDSAVYLCASSPPLRTGVGEQFFGPGTRLTVL.

This clonotype appeared many times. J is TRBJ2-1 and V is TRBV2, with D unresolved. This CDR3 comprises 11 residues. CDR1 and CDR2 from the germline V gene are SNHLY and FYNNEI. V lost 10 bases and J 8 bases, leaving 12 bases between the germline ends. The CDR3 bases are TGTGCCACCCCGTTTGCCGATGAGCAGTTCTTC. This codes for CATPFADEQFF.

This clonotype was observed a few times. The chain joins TRBV11-2 to TRBJ2-5; possible D gene TRBD1, 6 bases. This CDR3 comprises 18 residues. Germline loops: CDR1 SGHAT, CDR2 FQNNGV. Between the trimmed V and J ends, which lost 3 bases and 4 bases, there was a span of 24 bases. DNA for the CDR3: TGTGCCAGCAGCTTCCCGGAGGAGTGGCCAGGGGAACGAGAGACCCAGTACTTC. It yields the protein CASSFPEEWPGERETQYF.

The table lists this clonotype with a few counts. The rearrangement joins TRBV14 to TRBJ2-1, with D perhaps matching TRBD1 (5 bases). Trimming removed 1 base at V and 10 bases at J, with 14 bases between. The CDR3 runs to 14 residues. Germline CDR1 is SGHDN and CDR2 is FVKESK. The DNA for the CDR3 is TGTGCCAGCAGCCAAGTCCAGGGTTTAGGAGAGCAGTTCTTC. This encodes CASSQVQGLGEQFF.

The V call is TRBV27, the J call TRBJ1-1; D might be TRBD1 (5 bases). CDR1 is MNHEY, CDR2 SMNVEV, per germline (reference sequence). The CDR3 spans 16 residues. V lost 7 bases, J lost 0 bases, and 18 bases lay in between. The CDR3 here is CASTPGWGGMNTEAFF. CDR3 nucleotide sequence: TGTGCCAGCACCCCAGGGTGGGGCGGCATGAACACTGAAGCTTTCTTT.

This clonotype showed up many times. The chain carries TRBV20-1 and TRBJ2-1; TRBD2 matches at 8 bases. Trimming cost V 0 bases and J 13 bases; bases outside gene matches: 8. Looked up from germline, CDR1 is DFQATT and CDR2 is SNEGSKA (reference sequence). This CDR3 contains 13 residues. The CDR3 loop is CSARDGTSGKQFF. DNA of the CDR3: TGCAGTGCTAGAGATGGTACTAGCGGTAAACAGTTCTTC.